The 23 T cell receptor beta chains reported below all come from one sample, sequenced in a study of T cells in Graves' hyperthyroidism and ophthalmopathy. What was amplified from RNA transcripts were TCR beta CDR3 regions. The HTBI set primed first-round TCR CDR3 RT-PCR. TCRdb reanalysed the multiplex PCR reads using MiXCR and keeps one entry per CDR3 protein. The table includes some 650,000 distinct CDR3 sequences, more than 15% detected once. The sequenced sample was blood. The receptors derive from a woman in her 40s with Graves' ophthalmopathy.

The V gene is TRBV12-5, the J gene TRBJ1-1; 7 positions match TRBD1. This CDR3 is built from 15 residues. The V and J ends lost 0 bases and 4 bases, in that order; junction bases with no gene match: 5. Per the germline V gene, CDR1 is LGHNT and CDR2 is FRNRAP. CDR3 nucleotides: TGTGCTAGTGGTTTGGTAATTAGGGGGCGCACTGAAGCTTTCTTT. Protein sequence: CASGLVIRGRTEAFF.

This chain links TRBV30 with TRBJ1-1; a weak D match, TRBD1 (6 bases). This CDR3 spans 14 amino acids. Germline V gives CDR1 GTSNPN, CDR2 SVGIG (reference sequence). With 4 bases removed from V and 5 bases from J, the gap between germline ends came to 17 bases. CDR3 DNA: TGTGCCTGGACAAAACAGGGCGTTGATACTGAAGCTTTCTTT. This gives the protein CAWTKQGVDTEAFF.

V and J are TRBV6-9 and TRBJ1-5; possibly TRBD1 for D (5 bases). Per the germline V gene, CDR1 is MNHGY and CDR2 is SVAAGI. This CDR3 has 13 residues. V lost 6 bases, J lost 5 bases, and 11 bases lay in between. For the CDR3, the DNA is TGTGCCAGCAGCTACCTGACAGATCAGCCCCAGCATTTT. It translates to CASSYLTDQPQHF.

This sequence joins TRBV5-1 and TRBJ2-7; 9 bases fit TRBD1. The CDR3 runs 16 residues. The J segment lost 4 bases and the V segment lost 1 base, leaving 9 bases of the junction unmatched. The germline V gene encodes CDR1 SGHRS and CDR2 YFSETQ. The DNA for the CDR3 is TGCGCCAGCAGCTTGTCTACAGGGGGCGCCGGTTACGAGCAGTACTTC. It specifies CASSLSTGGAGYEQYF. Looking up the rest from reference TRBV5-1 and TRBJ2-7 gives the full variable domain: KAGVTQTPRYLIKTRGQQVTLSCSPISGHRSVSWYQQTPGQGLQFLFEYFSETQRNKGNFPGRFSGRQFSNSRSEMNVSTLELGDSALYLCASSLSTGGAGYEQYFGPGTRLTVT.

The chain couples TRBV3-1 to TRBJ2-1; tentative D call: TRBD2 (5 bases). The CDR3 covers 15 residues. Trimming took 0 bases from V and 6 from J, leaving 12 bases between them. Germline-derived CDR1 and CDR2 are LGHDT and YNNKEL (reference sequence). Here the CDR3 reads CASSQDEGFPNEQFF. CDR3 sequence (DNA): TGTGCCAGCAGCCAAGATGAGGGTTTTCCCAATGAGCAGTTCTTC.

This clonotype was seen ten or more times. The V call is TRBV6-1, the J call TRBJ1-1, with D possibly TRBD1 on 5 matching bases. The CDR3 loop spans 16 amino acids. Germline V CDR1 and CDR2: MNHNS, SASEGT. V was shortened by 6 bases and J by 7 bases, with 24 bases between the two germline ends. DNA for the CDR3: TGTGCCAGCAGCTCAGCTATTCTAGGGGATTCTCGTGAAGCTTTCTTT. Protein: CASSSAILGDSREAFF.

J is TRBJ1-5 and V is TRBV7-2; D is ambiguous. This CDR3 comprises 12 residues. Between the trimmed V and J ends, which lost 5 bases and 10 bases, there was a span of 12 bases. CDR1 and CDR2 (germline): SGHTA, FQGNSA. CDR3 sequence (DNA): TGTGCCAGCAGCCTTCCACACTTCCCCCAGCATTTT. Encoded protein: CASSLPHFPQHF.

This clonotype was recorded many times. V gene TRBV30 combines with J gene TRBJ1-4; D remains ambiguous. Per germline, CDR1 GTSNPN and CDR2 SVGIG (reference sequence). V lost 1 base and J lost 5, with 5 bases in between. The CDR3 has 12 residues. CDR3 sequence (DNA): TGTGCCTGGAGTGGACGCAATGAAAAACTGTTTTTT. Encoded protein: CAWSGRNEKLFF.

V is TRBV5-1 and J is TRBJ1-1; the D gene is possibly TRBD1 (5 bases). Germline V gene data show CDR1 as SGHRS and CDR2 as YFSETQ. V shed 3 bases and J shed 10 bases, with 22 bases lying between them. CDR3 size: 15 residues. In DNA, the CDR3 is TGCGCCAGCAGCTCACTTCCGGGGCAAAGGGTCGGAGCTTTCTTT. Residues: CASSSLPGQRVGAFF.

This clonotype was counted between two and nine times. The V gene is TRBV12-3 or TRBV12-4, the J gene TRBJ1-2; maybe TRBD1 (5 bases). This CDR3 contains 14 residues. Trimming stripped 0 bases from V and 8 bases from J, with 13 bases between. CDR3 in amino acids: CASSLASGAKGYTF. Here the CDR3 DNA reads TGTGCCAGCAGTTTAGCATCCGGGGCAAAGGGCTACACCTTC.

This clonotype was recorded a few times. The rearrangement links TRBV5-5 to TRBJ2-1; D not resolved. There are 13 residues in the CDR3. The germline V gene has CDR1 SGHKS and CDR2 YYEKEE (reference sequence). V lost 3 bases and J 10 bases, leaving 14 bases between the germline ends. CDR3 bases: TGTGCCAGCAGCTCCCAACAGAAAATGGAGCAGTTCTTC. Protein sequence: CASSSQQKMEQFF.

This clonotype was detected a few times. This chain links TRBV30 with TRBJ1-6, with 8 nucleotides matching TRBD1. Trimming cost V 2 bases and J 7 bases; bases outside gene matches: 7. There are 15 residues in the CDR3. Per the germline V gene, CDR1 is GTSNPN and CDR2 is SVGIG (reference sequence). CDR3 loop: CAWSNTGGYNSPLHF. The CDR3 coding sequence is TGTGCCTGGAGTAATACAGGGGGATACAATTCACCCCTCCACTTT.

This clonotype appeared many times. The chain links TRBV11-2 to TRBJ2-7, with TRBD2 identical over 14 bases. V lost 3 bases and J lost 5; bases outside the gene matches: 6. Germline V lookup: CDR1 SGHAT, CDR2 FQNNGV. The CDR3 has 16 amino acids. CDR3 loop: CASSLGLAGDGDEQYF. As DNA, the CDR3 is TGTGCCAGCAGCTTGGGACTAGCGGGAGACGGTGACGAGCAGTACTTC.

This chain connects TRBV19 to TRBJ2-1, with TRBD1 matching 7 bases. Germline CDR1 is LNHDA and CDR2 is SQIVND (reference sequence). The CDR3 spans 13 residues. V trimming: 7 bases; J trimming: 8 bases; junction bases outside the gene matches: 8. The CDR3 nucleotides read TGTGCCAGTATAGGGGACAGTGAAGATGAGCAGTTCTTC. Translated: CASIGDSEDEQFF.

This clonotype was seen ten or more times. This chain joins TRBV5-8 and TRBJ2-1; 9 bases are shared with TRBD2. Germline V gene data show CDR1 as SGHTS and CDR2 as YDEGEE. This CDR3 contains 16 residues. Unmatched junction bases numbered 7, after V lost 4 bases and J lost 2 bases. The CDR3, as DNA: TGTGCCAGCAGCCCGGACCTAGCGGGACCCTACAATGAGCAGTTCTTC. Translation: CASSPDLAGPYNEQFF.

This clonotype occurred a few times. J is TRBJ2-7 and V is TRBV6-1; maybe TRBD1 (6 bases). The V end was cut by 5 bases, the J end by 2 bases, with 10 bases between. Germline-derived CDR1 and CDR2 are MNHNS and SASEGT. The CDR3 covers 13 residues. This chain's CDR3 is CASSWQGTYEQYF. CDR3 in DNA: TGTGCCAGCAGTTGGCAGGGGACCTACGAGCAGTACTTC.

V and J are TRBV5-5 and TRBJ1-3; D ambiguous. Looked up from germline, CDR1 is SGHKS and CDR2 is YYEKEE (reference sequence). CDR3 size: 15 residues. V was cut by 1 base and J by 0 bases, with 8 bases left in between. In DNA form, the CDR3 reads TGTGCCAGCAGCTTGCTTGGGGTCTCTGGAAACACCATATATTTT. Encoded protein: CASSLLGVSGNTIYF.

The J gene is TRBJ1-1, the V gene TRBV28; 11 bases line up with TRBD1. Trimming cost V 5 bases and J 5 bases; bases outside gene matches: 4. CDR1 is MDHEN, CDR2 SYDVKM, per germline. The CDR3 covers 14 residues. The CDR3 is CASSVGQGATEAFF. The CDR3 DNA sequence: TGTGCCAGCAGTGTTGGACAGGGGGCTACTGAAGCTTTCTTT.

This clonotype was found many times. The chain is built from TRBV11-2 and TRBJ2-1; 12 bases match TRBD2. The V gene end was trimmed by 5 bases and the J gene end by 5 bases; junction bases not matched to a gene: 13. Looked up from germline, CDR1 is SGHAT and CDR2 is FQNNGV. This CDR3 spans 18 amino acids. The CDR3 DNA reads TGTGCCAGCAGCCGTTTACTAGCGGGAGGCGGGAAAGACAATGAGCAGTTCTTC. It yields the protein CASSRLLAGGGKDNEQFF.

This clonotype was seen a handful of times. The CDR3 region is CASSDGSEQFF. In nucleotides, the CDR3 is TGCGCCAGCAGTGATGGGTCTGAGCAGTTCTTC. The chain carries TRBV10-2 and TRBJ2-1; no definite D call. CDR1 and CDR2 from the germline V gene are WSHSY and SAAADI. Trimming stripped 3 bases from V and 9 bases from J, with 6 bases between. The CDR3 totals 11 residues.

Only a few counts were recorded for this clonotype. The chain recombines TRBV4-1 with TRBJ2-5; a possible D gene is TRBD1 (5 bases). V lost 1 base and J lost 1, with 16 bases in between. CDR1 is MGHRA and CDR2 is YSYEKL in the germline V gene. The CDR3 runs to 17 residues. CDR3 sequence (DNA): TGCGCCAGCAGCCAAGGTCCAGGGAAGGGCATCCAAGAGACCCAGTACTTC. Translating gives CASSQGPGKGIQETQYF.

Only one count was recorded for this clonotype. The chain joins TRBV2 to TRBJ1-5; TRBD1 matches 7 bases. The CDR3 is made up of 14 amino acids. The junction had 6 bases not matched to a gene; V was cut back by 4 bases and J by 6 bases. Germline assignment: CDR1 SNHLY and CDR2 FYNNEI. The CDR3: CASSVRQGIQPQHF. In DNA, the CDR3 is TGTGCCAGCAGTGTACGACAGGGAATTCAGCCCCAGCATTTT.

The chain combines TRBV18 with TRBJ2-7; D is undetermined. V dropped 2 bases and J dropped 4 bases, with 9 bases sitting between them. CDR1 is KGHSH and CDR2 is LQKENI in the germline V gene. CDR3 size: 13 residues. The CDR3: CASSPSKTYEQYF. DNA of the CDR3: TGTGCCAGCTCACCATCGAAGACGTACGAGCAGTACTTC.